This is a list of T cell receptor beta chains from one sample in a study of regulatory T cells in long-lasting Graves disease. TCRdb fed the multiplex PCR reads into MiXCR, producing one record per CDR3 protein. The table shows 400,000 to 450,000 distinct CDR3 sequences, with about a quarter occurring only once. The sample was peripheral blood mononuclear cells (PBMCs), taken when the disease was refractory, from a patient treated with antithyroid drugs. Every receptor here comes from a female donor with Graves disease. The CDR3 runs from the conserved cysteine through the conserved F or W.

v_call cdr3_aa
TRBV5-1 CASSLAVTGANVLTF
TRBV10-3 CAISESKLEPQHF
TRBV20-1 CSAIGHLSSYNEQFF
TRBV7-4 CASRQGQGAGEQYF
TRBV5-1 CASSSGVHEQYF
TRBV20-1 CSAPEGASGNTIYF
TRBV6-1 CASTSTQTYEQYF
TRBV7-6 CASSLRSTMDEQYF
TRBV5-4 CASSWENTEAFF
TRBV28 CASRISGGSYEQYF
TRBV7-2 CASSPTGEAGELFF
TRBV19 CASRTTGTALNQPQHF
TRBV7-9 CASSFGGSSNTEAFF
TRBV29-1 CSVEETESKRTQYF
TRBV7-3 CASSLTHSGEGRETQYF
TRBV6-2/TRBV6-3 CASRRDSWDEQYF
TRBV5-6 CASSLEGSGSIIWETQYF